Shown below are 24 T cell receptor beta chains from a single sample sequenced in a study of blood T cell repertoires in COVID-19. The assay was immunoSEQ multiplex PCR, and TCRdb's table has in-frame clones only and misses some. Of roughly 160,000 clones listed, roughly 93% are singletons. Sequencing was performed on peripheral blood. The receptor source for this set is a man between 18 and 29 years old with acute or convalescent COVID-19.

V is TRBV5-6 and J is TRBJ2-5; 10 bases agree with TRBD1. CDR1 and CDR2 (germline): SGHDT, YYEEEE. The V gene end was trimmed by 0 bases and the J gene end by 1 base; junction bases not matched to a gene: 3. The CDR3 length is 16 residues. The CDR3 here is CASSLEDRGAQETQYF. Written as DNA, the CDR3 is TGTGCCAGCAGCTTGGAGGACAGGGGGGCCCAAGAGACCCAGTACTTC.

The rearrangement links TRBV18 to TRBJ2-7; D remains ambiguous. CDR3 length equals 14 residues. The V gene's germline CDR1 is KGHSH and CDR2 LQKENI. Trimming pared 2 bases from V and 1 base from J, leaving 9 bases between. The CDR3 reads CASSPGQNSYEQYF. The DNA for the CDR3 is TGTGCCAGCTCACCAGGGCAGAATTCCTACGAGCAGTACTTC.

The rearrangement links TRBV24-1 to TRBJ2-3; D is possibly TRBD2 (6 bases). CDR3 length: 14 amino acids. CDR1 is KGHDR, CDR2 SFDVKD, per germline. The V end was cut by 3 bases, the J end by 2 bases, with 8 bases between. Here the CDR3 DNA reads TGTGCCACCAGTGATCGGGACTTCACAGATACGCAGTATTTT. This encodes CATSDRDFTDTQYF.

This rearrangement joins TRBV6-5 to TRBJ1-2, with TRBD1 matching over 7 bases. Germline V gene sequence: CDR1 MNHEY, CDR2 SVGAGI. The CDR3 is 13 amino acids. With 7 bases clipped from V and 2 bases from J, the junction kept 4 bases outside the gene matches. The CDR3 nucleotides read TGTGCCAGCATCCAGGGACAGAACTATGGCTACACCTTC. Its protein is CASIQGQNYGYTF.

The J gene is TRBJ1-6, the V gene TRBV7-8; D might be TRBD1 (6 bases). The V gene lost 1 base and the J gene lost 5 bases, with 18 bases spanning the gap. Per germline, CDR1 SGHVS and CDR2 FQNEAQ. This CDR3 contains 18 residues. The chain's CDR3 is CASSLVLLSGEDNSPLHF. CDR3 nucleotide sequence: TGTGCCAGCAGCTTAGTTCTTCTGTCAGGGGAAGATAATTCACCCCTCCACTTT.

The chain carries TRBV5-1 and TRBJ2-3; no reliable D call. The V end was cut by 6 bases, the J end by 4 bases, with 18 bases between. This CDR3 is 15 amino acids long. Germline V gene data show CDR1 as SGHRS and CDR2 as YFSETQ. The CDR3 sequence is CASKPYLEGADTQYF. In DNA, the CDR3 is TGCGCCAGCAAACCCTACCTAGAAGGAGCAGATACGCAGTATTTT.

The table lists this clone with a few counts. The chain employs TRBV5-1 and TRBJ2-2; D might be TRBD2 (6 bases). The CDR3 consists of 15 residues. V was clipped by 0 bases and J by 6 bases, with 12 bases between them. CDR1 is SGHRS, CDR2 YFSETQ, per germline. CDR3 nucleotides: TGCGCCAGCAGCTTGGTCGGGGGTTTGGCCGGGGAGCTGTTTTTT. This encodes CASSLVGGLAGELFF.

The chain has TRBV5-1 and TRBJ1-1; the D is unclear. Trimming took off 4 bases at V and 0 bases at J, with 13 bases between the two ends. CDR3 size: 15 residues. Germline values: CDR1 SGHRS, CDR2 YFSETQ. The CDR3 DNA reads as TGCGCCAGCAGCCCGCTACAGTACTTGAACACTGAAGCTTTCTTT. Its protein is CASSPLQYLNTEAFF.

The sample holds a few counts of this clone. The chain employs TRBV29-1 and TRBJ1-2; TRBD1 is a possible D gene (6 bases). Germline V CDR1 and CDR2: SQVTM, ANQGSEA. This CDR3 spans 12 amino acids. V lost 4 bases to trimming and J lost 7 bases, with 13 bases between them. CDR3 protein: CSVGRGMSGYTF. CDR3 in DNA: TGCAGCGTTGGCAGGGGTATGTCTGGCTACACCTTC.

The chain recombines TRBV6-5 with TRBJ1-2, with TRBD1 identical over 9 bases. Germline V CDR1 and CDR2: MNHEY, SVGAGI. This CDR3 is built from 13 residues. J was trimmed by 9 bases and V by 6 bases; bases with no gene match: 8. Written as DNA, the CDR3 is TGTGCCAGCAGGGCGGACAGGGGCAACAGCTACACCTTC. Protein: CASRADRGNSYTF.

The chain carries TRBV19 and TRBJ1-5, with TRBD1 as a possible D gene (5 bases). Per the germline V gene, CDR1 is LNHDA and CDR2 is SQIVND (reference sequence). This CDR3 contains 24 residues. Trimming removed 3 bases at V and 5 bases at J, with 41 bases between. The CDR3 DNA is TGTGCCAGTAGTATCCCCCAGTTCCAGGGTAATACCACCATAACAGTTAGGAGTGATCAGCCCCAGCATTTT. This encodes CASSIPQFQGNTTITVRSDQPQHF.

J is TRBJ2-1 and V is TRBV5-1, with 15 bases identical to TRBD2. The trim removed 7 bases at V and 7 bases at J, leaving 3 bases unmatched. This CDR3 contains 14 residues. The germline gives CDR1 SGHRS, CDR2 YFSETQ. CDR3 loop: CASGLAGGRNEQFF. The CDR3 region has the DNA TGCGCCAGCGGACTAGCGGGGGGGCGTAATGAGCAGTTCTTC.

This chain connects TRBV5-1 to TRBJ2-7; 12 bases align to TRBD2. The CDR3 runs to 15 residues. Germline V gene lookup returns CDR1 SGHRS and CDR2 YFSETQ. V lost 3 bases and J lost 6; bases outside the gene matches: 7. The CDR3 DNA reads TGCGCCAGCAGCTCACTAGCGGGAGGAAACCTCGAGCAGTACTTC. Protein sequence: CASSSLAGGNLEQYF.

This clone was seen a single time. J is TRBJ1-1 and V is TRBV30; perhaps TRBD1 as D (5 bases). The germline gives CDR1 GTSNPN, CDR2 SVGIG (reference sequence). The CDR3 has 14 residues. Trimming removed 7 bases from V and 0 bases from J, with 15 bases in between. The CDR3 loop is CASKWDFVNTEAFF. CDR3 in DNA: TGTGCCTCCAAATGGGACTTCGTGAACACTGAAGCTTTCTTT. The full variable domain, with the rest looked up from reference TRBV30 and TRBJ1-1, is SQTIHQWPATLVQPVGSPLSLECTVEGTSNPNLYWYRQAAGRGLQLLFYSVGIGQISSEVPQNLSASRPQDRQFILSSKKLLLSDSGFYLCASKWDFVNTEAFFGQGTRLTVV.

The rearrangement uses TRBV19 and TRBJ2-7, with D perhaps matching TRBD2 (6 bases). CDR3 length: 13 amino acids. V was shortened by 8 bases and J by 1 base, with 12 bases between the two germline ends. Germline V lookup: CDR1 LNHDA, CDR2 SQIVND (reference sequence). CDR3 residues: CASQAGPSYEQYF. In DNA, the CDR3 is TGTGCCAGTCAGGCGGGACCTTCCTACGAGCAGTACTTC.

This clone was observed a few times. The J gene is TRBJ1-3, the V gene TRBV4-1; 9 nucleotides align to TRBD1. V shed 3 bases, J shed 0 bases, and the junction held 6 bases outside the gene matches. CDR3 length: 17 residues. Germline V CDR1 and CDR2: MGHRA, YSYEKL. The CDR3 DNA reads as TGCGCCAGCAGCCACTGGGTGACAGGGGGCTCTGGAAACACCATATATTTT. Residues: CASSHWVTGGSGNTIYF.

This sequence joins TRBV7-9 and TRBJ1-5, with 8 nucleotides matching TRBD1. Trimming took 1 base from V and 4 from J; bases not matched to a gene: 12. The CDR3 is 18 amino acids. Germline V gene lookup returns CDR1 SEHNR and CDR2 FQNEAQ (reference sequence). CDR3: CASSLGTGFLGENQPQHF. CDR3 in DNA: TGTGCCAGCAGCTTAGGGACAGGGTTTCTAGGCGAGAATCAGCCCCAGCATTTT.

The chain couples TRBV2 to TRBJ1-4; possible D gene TRBD1, 5 bases. Germline V CDR1 and CDR2: SNHLY, FYNNEI. The ends were cut back, 6 bases at V and 4 bases at J, with 6 bases in the middle. The CDR3 runs 12 residues. The CDR3 region is CASRQVNEKLFF. CDR3 nucleotides: TGTGCCAGCAGACAGGTTAATGAAAAACTGTTTTTT.

V usage is TRBV4-1 and J usage is TRBJ2-7; TRBD2 might be the D (6 bases). V gave up 4 bases and J gave up 5 bases, with 18 bases separating them. The CDR3 extends over 15 amino acids. The germline CDR1 and CDR2 sequences are MGHRA and YSYEKL. The CDR3 coding sequence is TGCGCCAGCAGCCGCCAAGGAGGGGAAACGCACGAGCAGTACTTC. Its protein product is CASSRQGGETHEQYF.

The rearrangement joins TRBV6-5 to TRBJ2-1, with 7 nucleotides matching TRBD2. The junction had 6 bases not matched to a gene; V was cut back by 6 bases and J by 4 bases. CDR1 is MNHEY and CDR2 is SVGAGI in the germline V gene. The CDR3 spans 14 residues. The CDR3, as DNA: TGTGCCAGCAGCCCCGGGACTAAATACAATGAGCAGTTCTTC. Protein: CASSPGTKYNEQFF.

This rearrangement joins TRBV6-5 to TRBJ1-5; 9 bases align to TRBD1. Per the germline V gene, CDR1 is MNHEY and CDR2 is SVGAGI. The V and J ends lost 7 bases and 7 bases, in that order; junction bases with no gene match: 8. The CDR3 loop spans 14 amino acids. CDR3 DNA sequence: TGTGCCAGCACCCCAACAGGGGGCCGACAGCCCCAGCATTTT. Its protein product is CASTPTGGRQPQHF.

The chain joins TRBV7-8 to TRBJ2-7, with 8 bases matching TRBD2. V dropped 3 bases and J dropped 3; count of bases not matched to a gene: 4. The length of the CDR3 is 14 residues. Per the germline V gene, CDR1 is SGHVS and CDR2 is FQNEAQ. CDR3 amino acids: CASSFSLAVYEQYF. As DNA, the CDR3 is TGTGCCAGCAGCTTCTCACTAGCGGTCTACGAGCAGTACTTC. The full variable domain, with the rest looked up from reference TRBV7-8 and TRBJ2-7, is GAGVSQSPRYKVAKRGQDVALRCDPISGHVSLFWYQQALGQGPEFLTYFQNEAQLDKSGLPSDRFFAERPEGSVSTLKIQRTQQEDSAVYLCASSFSLAVYEQYFGPGTRLTVT.

This chain links TRBV5-8 with TRBJ2-7, with a possible D match to TRBD1 (5 bases). V lost 2 bases, J lost 3 bases, and 18 bases lay in between. The CDR3 spans 16 residues. From germline, CDR1 is SGHTS and CDR2 YDEGEE. The CDR3 DNA reads as TGTGCCAGCAGCTTCTCAAGGGGTGTAGGGAACTACGAGCAGTACTTC. This translates into CASSFSRGVGNYEQYF.

The chain has TRBV7-2 and TRBJ2-5; TRBD1 is a possible D gene (5 bases). Trimming stripped 5 bases from V and 1 base from J, with 17 bases between. The CDR3 length is 16 residues. From germline, CDR1 is SGHTA and CDR2 FQGNSA. The CDR3: CASSPQLLTVQETQYF. The CDR3 DNA reads as TGTGCCAGCAGCCCGCAACTTTTGACAGTCCAAGAGACCCAGTACTTC.